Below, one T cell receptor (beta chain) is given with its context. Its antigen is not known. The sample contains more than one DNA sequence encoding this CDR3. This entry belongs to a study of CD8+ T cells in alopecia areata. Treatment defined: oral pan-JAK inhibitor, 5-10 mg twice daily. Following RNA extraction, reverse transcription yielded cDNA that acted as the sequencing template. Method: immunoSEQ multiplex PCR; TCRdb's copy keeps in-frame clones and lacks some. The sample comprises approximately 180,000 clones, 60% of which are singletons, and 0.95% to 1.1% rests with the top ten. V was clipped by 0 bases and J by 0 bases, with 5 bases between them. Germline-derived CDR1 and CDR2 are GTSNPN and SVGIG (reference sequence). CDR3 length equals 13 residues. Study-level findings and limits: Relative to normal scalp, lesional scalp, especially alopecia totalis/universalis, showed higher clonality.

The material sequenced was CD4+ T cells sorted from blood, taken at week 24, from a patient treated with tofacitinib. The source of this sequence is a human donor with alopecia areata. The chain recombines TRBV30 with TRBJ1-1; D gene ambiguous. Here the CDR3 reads CAWSVGVNTEAFF. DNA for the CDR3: TGTGCCTGGAGTGTGGGAGTGAACACTGAAGCTTTCTTT.